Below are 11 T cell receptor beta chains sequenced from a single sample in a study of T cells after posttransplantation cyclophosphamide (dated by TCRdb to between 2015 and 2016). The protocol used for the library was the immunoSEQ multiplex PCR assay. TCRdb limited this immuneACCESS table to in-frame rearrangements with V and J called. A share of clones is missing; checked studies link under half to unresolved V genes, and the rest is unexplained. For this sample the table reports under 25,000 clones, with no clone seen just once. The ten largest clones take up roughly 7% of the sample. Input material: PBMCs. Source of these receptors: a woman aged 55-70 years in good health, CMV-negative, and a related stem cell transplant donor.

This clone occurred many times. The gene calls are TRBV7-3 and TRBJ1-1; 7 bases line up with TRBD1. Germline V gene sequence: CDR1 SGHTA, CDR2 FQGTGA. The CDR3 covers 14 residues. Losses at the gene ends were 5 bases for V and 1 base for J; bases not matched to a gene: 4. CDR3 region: CASSPQGGNTEAFF. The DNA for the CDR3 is TGTGCCAGCAGCCCCCAGGGGGGGAACACTGAAGCTTTCTTT.

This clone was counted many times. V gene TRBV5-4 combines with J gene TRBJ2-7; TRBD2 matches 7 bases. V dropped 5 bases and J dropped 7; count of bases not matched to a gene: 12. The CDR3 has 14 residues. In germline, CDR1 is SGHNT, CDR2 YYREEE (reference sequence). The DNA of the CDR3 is TGTGCCAGCAGTCTTAGCGGGCCGACGGGGGAGCAGTACTTC. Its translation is CASSLSGPTGEQYF.

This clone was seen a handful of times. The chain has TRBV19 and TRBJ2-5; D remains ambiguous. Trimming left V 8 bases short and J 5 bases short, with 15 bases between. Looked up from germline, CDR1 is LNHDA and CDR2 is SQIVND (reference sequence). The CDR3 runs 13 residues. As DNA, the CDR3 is TGTGCCAGTGAGCAGGTTCCTGGGGAGACCCAGTACTTC. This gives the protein CASEQVPGETQYF.

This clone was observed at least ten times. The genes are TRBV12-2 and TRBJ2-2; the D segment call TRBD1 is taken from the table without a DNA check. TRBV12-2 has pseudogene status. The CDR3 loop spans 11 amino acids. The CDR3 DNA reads TGTGCAAGTCGCCCAACCGGGGAGCTGTTTTTT. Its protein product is CASRPTGELFF.

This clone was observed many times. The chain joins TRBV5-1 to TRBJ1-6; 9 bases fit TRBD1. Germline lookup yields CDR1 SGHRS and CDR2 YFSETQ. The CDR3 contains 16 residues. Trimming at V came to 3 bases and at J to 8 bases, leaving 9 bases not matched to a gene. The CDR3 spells CASSYGRGQGDSPLHF. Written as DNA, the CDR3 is TGCGCCAGCAGCTACGGGAGGGGACAGGGTGATTCACCCCTCCACTTT.

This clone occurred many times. The DNA for the CDR3 is TGTGCCAGCCGAACTCGGGGGGCCAAAAACATTCAGTACTTC. Translation gives CASRTRGAKNIQYF. The chain links TRBV27 to TRBJ2-4; a weak D match, TRBD2 (6 bases). V was clipped by 8 bases and J by 1 base, with 12 bases between them. The CDR3 runs 14 residues. Germline lookup yields CDR1 MNHEY and CDR2 SMNVEV (reference sequence).

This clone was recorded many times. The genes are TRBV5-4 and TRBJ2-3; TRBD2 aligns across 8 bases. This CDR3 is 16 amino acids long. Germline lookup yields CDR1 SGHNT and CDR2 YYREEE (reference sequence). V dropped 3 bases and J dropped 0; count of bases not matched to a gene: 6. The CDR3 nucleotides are TGTGCCAGCAGCTCCGGACTAGCAACTAGCACAGATACGCAGTATTTT. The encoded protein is CASSSGLATSTDTQYF.

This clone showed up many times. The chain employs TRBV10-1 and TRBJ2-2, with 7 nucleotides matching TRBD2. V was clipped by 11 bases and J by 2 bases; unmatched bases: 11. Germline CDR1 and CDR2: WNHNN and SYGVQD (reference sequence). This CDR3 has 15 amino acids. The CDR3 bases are TGCGCCGCCCCATTTGGCGGGAGTAACACCGGGGAGCTGTTTTTT. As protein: CAAPFGGSNTGELFF.

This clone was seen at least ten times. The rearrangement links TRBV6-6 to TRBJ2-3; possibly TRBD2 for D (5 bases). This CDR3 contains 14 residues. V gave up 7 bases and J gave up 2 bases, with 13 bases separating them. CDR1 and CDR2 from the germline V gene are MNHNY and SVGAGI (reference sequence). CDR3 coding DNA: TGTGCCAGCACCTTCGGACTGAACACAGATACGCAGTATTTT. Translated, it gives CASTFGLNTDTQYF.

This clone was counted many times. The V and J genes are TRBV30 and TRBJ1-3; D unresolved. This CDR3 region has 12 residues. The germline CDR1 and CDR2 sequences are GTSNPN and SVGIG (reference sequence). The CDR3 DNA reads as TGTGCTTCGTCCGGTCGGGGAAACACCATATATTTT. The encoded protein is CASSGRGNTIYF.

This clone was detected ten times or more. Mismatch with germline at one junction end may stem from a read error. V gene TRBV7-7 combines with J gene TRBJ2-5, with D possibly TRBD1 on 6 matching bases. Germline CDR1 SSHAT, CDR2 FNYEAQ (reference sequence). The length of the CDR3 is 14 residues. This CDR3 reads CASSLRQAKETQYF. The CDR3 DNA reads TGTGCTAGCAGCCTCCGACAGGCAAAAGAGACCCAGTACTTC.